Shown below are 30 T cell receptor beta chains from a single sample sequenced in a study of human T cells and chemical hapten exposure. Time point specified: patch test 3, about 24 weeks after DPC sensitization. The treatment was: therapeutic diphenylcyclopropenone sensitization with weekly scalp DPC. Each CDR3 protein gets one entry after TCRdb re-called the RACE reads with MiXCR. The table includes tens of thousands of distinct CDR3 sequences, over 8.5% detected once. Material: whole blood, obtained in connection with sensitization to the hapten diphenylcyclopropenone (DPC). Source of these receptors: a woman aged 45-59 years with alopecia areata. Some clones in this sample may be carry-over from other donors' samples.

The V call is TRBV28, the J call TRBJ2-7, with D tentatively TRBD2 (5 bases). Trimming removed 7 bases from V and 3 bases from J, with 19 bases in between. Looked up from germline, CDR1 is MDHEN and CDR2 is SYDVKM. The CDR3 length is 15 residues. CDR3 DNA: TGTGCCAGCACAAAGGGCGGATGGCGGGTCTACGAGCAGTACTTC. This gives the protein CASTKGGWRVYEQYF.

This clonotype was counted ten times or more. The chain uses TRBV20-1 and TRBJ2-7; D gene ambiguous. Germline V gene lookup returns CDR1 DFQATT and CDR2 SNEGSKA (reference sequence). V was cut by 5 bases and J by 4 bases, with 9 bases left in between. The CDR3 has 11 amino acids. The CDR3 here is CSALRSYEQYF. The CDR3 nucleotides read TGCAGTGCTCTAAGAAGTTACGAGCAGTACTTC.

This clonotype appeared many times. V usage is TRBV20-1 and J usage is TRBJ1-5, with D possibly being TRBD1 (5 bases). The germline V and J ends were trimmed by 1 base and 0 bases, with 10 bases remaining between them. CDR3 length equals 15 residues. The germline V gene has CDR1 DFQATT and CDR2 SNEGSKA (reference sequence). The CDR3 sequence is CSARGGSSSNQPQHF. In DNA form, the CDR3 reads TGCAGTGCTAGAGGGGGCAGCTCTAGCAATCAGCCCCAGCATTTT.

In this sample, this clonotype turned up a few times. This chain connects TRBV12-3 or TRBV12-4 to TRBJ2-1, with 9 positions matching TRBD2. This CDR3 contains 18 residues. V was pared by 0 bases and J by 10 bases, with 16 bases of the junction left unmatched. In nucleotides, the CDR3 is TGTGCCAGCAGTTTAGCGCTGGGGGCGGGAGGGCCGTCTGAGGAGCAGTTCTTC. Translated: CASSLALGAGGPSEEQFF.

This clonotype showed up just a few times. For the CDR3, the DNA is TGTGCCAGCTCACCACCGTCACAGGGGGACACTGAAGCTTTCTTT. Its translation is CASSPPSQGDTEAFF. J is TRBJ1-1 and V is TRBV18; 8 bases align to TRBD1. The V gene end was trimmed by 0 bases and the J gene end by 3 bases; junction bases not matched to a gene: 3. Germline V lookup: CDR1 KGHSH, CDR2 LQKENI. The CDR3 is 15 amino acids.

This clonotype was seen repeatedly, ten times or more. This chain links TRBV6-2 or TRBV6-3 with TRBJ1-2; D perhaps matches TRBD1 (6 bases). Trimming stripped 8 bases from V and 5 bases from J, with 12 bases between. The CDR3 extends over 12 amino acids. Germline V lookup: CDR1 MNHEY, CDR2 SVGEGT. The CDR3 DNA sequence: TGTGCCAGCGCCCAGGGGCCATATGGCTACACCTTC. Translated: CASAQGPYGYTF.

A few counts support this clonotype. CDR3 coding DNA: TGCAGCGTTGGGACAGGGAACACTGAAGCTTTCTTT. Protein: CSVGTGNTEAFF. This chain links TRBV29-1 with TRBJ1-1; 7 nucleotides match TRBD1. The germline CDR1 and CDR2 sequences are SQVTM and ANQGSEA. The J segment lost 1 base and the V segment lost 4 bases, leaving 0 bases of the junction unmatched. This CDR3 comprises 12 residues.

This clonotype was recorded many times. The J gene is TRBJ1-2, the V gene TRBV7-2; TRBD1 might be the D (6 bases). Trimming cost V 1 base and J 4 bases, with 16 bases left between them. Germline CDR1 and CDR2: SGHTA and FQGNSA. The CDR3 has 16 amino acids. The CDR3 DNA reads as TGTGCCAGCAGCTTAGGGGGTCAGACAGGAACCTATGGCTACACCTTC. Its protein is CASSLGGQTGTYGYTF.

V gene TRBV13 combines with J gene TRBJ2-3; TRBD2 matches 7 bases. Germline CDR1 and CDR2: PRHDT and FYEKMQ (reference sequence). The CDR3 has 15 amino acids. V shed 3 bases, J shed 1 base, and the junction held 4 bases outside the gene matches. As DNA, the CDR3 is TGTGCCAGCAGCTTGTTCGCGGGAGGCACAGATACGCAGTATTTT. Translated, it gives CASSLFAGGTDTQYF.

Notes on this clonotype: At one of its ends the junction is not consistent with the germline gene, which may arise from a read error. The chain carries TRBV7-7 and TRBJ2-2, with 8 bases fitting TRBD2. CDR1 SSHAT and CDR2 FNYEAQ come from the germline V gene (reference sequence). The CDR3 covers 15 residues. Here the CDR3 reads CASSFGGGTTGELFF. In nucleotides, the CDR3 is TGTGCTAGCAGCTTCGGCGGGGGGACGACCGGGGAGCTGTTTTTT.

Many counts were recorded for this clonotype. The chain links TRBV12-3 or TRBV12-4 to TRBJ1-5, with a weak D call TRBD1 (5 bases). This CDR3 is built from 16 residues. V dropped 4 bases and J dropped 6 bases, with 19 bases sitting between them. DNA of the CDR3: TGTGCCAGCAGTTCACAGGACGGGGGACTCGGTCAGCCCCAGCATTTT. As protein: CASSSQDGGLGQPQHF.

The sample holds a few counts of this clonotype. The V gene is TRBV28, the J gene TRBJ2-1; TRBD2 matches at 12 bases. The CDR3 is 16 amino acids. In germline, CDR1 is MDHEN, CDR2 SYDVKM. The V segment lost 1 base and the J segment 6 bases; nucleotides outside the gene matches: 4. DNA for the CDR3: TGTGCCAGCAGTTTATCCGGGACTAGCGGGTCCAATGAGCAGTTCTTC. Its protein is CASSLSGTSGSNEQFF. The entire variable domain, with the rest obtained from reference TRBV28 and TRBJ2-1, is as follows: DVKVTQSSRYLVKRTGEKVFLECVQDMDHENMFWYRQDPGLGLRLIYFSYDVKMKEKGDIPEGYSVSREKKERFSLILESASTNQTSMYLCASSLSGTSGSNEQFFGPGTRLTVL.

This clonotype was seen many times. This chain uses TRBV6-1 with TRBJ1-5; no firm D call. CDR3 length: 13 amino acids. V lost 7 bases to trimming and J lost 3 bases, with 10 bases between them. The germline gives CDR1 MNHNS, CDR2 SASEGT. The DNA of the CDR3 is TGTGCCAGCATTGGAGGGTACAATCAGCCCCAGCATTTT. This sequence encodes CASIGGYNQPQHF.

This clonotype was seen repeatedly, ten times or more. CDR3 in DNA: TGTGCCAGCAGCCAAGGGGACAGCCTCTATGGCTACACCTTC. It yields the protein CASSQGDSLYGYTF. The V gene is TRBV7-2, the J gene TRBJ1-2; 7 nucleotides line up with TRBD1. This CDR3 has 14 residues. Germline CDR1 and CDR2: SGHTA and FQGNSA. With 5 bases clipped from V and 4 bases from J, the junction kept 7 bases outside the gene matches.

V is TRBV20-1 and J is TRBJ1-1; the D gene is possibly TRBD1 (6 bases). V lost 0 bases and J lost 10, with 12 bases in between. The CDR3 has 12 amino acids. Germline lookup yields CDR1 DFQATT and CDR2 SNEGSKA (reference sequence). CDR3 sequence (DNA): TGCAGTGCTAGAGATACAGGGATACGAGCTTTCTTT. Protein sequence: CSARDTGIRAFF.

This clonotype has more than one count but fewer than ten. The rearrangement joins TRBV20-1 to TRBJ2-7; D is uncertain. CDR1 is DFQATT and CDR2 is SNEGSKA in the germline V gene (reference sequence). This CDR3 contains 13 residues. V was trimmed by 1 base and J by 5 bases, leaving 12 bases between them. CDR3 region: CSARAGFGDEQYF. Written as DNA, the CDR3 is TGCAGTGCTAGAGCCGGCTTTGGCGACGAGCAGTACTTC.

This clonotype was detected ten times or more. The CDR3 region is CASSLIDTQYF. CDR3 nucleotide sequence: TGTGCCAGCAGTTTAATAGATACGCAGTATTTT. This chain links TRBV12-3 or TRBV12-4 with TRBJ2-3; D unresolved. This CDR3 spans 11 amino acids. V lost 2 bases and J lost 5, with 2 bases in between.

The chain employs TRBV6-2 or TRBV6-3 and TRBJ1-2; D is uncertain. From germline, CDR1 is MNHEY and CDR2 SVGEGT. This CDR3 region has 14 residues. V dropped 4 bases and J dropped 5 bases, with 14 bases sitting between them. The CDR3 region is CASSSITSQYGYTF. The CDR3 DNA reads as TGTGCCAGCAGTTCCATTACATCCCAGTATGGCTACACCTTC.

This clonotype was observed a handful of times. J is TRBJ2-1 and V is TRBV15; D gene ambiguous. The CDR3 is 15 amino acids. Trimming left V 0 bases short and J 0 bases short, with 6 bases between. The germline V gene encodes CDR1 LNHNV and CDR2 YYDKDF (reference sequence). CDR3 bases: TGTGCCACCAGCAGAGATGGGGACTCCTACAATGAGCAGTTCTTC. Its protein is CATSRDGDSYNEQFF.

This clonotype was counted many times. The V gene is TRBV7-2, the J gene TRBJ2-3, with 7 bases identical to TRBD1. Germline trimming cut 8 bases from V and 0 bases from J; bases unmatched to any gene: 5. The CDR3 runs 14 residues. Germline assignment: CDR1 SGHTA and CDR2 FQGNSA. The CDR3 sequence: CASLGTASTDTQYF. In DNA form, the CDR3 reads TGTGCCAGCCTGGGGACAGCTAGCACAGATACGCAGTATTTT.

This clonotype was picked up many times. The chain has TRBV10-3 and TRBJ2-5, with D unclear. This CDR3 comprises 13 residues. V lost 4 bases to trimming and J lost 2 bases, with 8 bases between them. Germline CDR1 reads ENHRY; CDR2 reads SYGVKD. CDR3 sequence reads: CAISVQPQETQYF. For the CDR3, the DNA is TGTGCCATCAGTGTACAGCCTCAAGAGACCCAGTACTTC.

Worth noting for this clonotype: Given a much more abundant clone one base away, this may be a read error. CDR3 sequence reads: CACSINQGDYEQYF. In DNA, the CDR3 is TGTGCCTGTAGTATAAACCAGGGGGACTACGAGCAGTACTTC. The rearrangement joins TRBV19 to TRBJ2-7, with 7 bases fitting TRBD1. This CDR3 comprises 14 residues. The germline CDR1 and CDR2 sequences are LNHDA and SQIVND (reference sequence).

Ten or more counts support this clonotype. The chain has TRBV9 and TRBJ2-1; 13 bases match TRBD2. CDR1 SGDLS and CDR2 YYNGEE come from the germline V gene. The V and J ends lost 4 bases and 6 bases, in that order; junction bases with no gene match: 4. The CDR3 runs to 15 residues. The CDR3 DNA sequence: TGTGCCAGCAGCTACGGACTAGCGGGGGCCAATGAGCAGTTCTTC. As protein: CASSYGLAGANEQFF.

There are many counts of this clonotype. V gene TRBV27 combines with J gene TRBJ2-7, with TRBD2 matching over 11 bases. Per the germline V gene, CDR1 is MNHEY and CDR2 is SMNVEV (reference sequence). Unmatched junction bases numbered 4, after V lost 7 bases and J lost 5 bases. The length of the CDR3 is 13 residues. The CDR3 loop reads CASNIAGGNEQYF. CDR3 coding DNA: TGTGCCAGCAACATAGCGGGAGGGAACGAGCAGTACTTC.

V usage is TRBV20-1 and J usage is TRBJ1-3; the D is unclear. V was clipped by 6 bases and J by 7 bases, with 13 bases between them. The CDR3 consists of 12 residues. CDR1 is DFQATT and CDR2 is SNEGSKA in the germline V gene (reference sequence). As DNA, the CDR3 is TGCAGTGCCCCGGAAGATAAGAACACCATATATTTT. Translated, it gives CSAPEDKNTIYF.

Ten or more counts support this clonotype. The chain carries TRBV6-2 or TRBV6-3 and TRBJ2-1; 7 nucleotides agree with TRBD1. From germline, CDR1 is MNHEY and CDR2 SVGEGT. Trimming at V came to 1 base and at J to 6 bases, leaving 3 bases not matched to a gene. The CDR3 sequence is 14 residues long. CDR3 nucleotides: TGTGCCAGCAGTTACTTCGGGACAGTCAATGAGCAGTTCTTC. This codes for CASSYFGTVNEQFF.

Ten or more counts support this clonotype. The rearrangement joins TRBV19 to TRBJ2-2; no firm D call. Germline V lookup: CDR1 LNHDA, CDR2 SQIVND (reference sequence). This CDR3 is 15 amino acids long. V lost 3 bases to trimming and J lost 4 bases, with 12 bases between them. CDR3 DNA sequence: TGTGCCAGTAGTATCGGCGCGAGGCGCACCGGGGAGCTGTTTTTT. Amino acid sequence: CASSIGARRTGELFF.

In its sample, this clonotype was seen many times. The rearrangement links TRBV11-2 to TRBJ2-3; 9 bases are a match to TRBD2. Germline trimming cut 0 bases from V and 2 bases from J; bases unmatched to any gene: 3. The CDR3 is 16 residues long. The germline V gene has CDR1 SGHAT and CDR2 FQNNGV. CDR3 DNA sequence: TGTGCCAGCAGCTTAGAAGCGGGGGGCTTCACAGATACGCAGTATTTT. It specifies CASSLEAGGFTDTQYF.

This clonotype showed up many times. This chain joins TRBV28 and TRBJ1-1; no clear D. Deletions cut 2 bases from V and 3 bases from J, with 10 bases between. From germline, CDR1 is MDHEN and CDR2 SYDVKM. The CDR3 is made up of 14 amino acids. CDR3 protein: CASSLGRGHTEAFF. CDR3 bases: TGTGCCAGCAGTTTAGGCAGAGGGCACACTGAAGCTTTCTTT.

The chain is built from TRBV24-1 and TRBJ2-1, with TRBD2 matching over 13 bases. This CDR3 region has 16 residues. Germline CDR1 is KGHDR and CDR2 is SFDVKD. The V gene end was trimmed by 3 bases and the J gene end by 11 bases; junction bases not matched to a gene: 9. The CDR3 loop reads CATSDPTGLAGIQQFF. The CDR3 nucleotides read TGTGCCACCAGTGATCCAACGGGACTAGCGGGGATACAGCAGTTCTTC.